These T cell receptor beta chains were read from a single sample in a study of T cell responses to AZD1222 COVID-19 vaccine. Only in-frame clones appear in the TCRdb table, and some are missing; sequencing was by immunoSEQ multiplex PCR. The repertoire has around 120,000 clones, 92% of them found once; the top ten carry approximately 8%. The specimen comprised peripheral blood, sampled 28 days after the second AZD1222 dose. The receptors were gathered from an adult who received the AZD1222 COVID-19 vaccine. CDR3s include the opening cysteine and the closing phenylalanine or tryptophan. The D gene is left open where the match is weak. A row's size may be missing; if present it is once, few, many or a size class.

j_gene,d_gene,v_gene,abundance,CDR3aa,CDR3nt
TRBJ2-5,.,TRBV18,.,CASSPGTSQYF,TGTGCCAGCTCACCTGGGACATCTCAGTACTTC
TRBJ2-4,.,TRBV6-1,.,CASSENPAVSNIQYF,TGTGCCAGCAGTGAAAACCCTGCGGTGTCAAACATTCAGTACTTC
TRBJ1-1,.,TRBV7-8,.,CASSISLPGGMNTEAFF,TGTGCCAGCAGCATTAGTCTTCCAGGAGGAATGAACACTGAAGCTTTCTTT
TRBJ1-6,.,TRBV18,once,CASSPEGNNSPLHF,TGTGCCAGCTCACCGGAGGGAAATAATTCACCCCTCCACTTT
TRBJ2-7,TRBD2,TRBV5-4,.,CASSFGTSGTYEQYF,TGTGCCAGCAGCTTCGGGACTAGCGGAACCTACGAGCAGTACTTC
TRBJ2-6,.,TRBV3-1/TRBV3-2,.,CASSPTWGSGANVLTF,TGTGCCAGCAGCCCGACCTGGGGGAGCGGGGCCAACGTCCTGACTTTC
TRBJ1-4,.,TRBV7-2,.,CASSLGATNEKLFF,TGTGCCAGCAGCTTAGGGGCAACTAATGAAAAACTGTTTTTT
TRBJ1-1,.,TRBV6-1,.,CASSEVAPRGNTEAFF,TGTGCCAGCAGCGAAGTGGCCCCCAGGGGGAACACTGAAGCTTTCTTT
TRBJ1-3,.,TRBV28,.,CASSLSVNTIYF,TGTGCCAGCAGTTTATCAGTAAACACCATATATTTT
TRBJ1-3,.,TRBV18,few,CASSPGGDRSGNTIYF,TGTGCCAGCTCACCAGGAGGGGATCGGTCTGGAAACACCATATATTTT
TRBJ2-3,.,TRBV7-9,.,CASSSQGWTDTQYF,TGTGCCAGCAGCTCACAGGGTTGGACAGATACGCAGTATTTT